Here is one T cell receptor (beta chain) with its context. Other DNA sequences of this sample code for an identical CDR3. As handled by the study authors: Amplifying reference gene primers gave estimates of nucleated cell counts. The data were produced by immunoSEQ multiplex PCR, yet TCRdb's version contains in-frame clones alone and is incomplete. D and trimming were read from the DNA, whereas the V and J calls and clone size are those reported in that table. This table holds about 170,000 clones, 83% found once. This specimen belongs to a study of blood T cell repertoires in COVID-19. Study at large: Acute-phase and convalescent COVID-19 samples originated in the United States, Italy and Spain. T cells, B-cell-depleted T cells, or PBMCs provided the cDNA or gDNA that served as material.

CDR1 SGHRS and CDR2 YFSETQ come from the germline V gene. V dropped 0 bases and J dropped 0 bases, with 4 bases sitting between them. The length of the CDR3 is 14 residues. This TCR derives from a woman between 70 and 85 years old who had recovered from COVID-19. The sequencing input was peripheral blood. The J gene is TRBJ1-3, the V gene TRBV5-1; D uncertain. The CDR3 loop is CASSLDYSGNTIYF. The CDR3 coding sequence is TGCGCCAGCAGCTTGGACTACTCTGGAAACACCATATATTTT.